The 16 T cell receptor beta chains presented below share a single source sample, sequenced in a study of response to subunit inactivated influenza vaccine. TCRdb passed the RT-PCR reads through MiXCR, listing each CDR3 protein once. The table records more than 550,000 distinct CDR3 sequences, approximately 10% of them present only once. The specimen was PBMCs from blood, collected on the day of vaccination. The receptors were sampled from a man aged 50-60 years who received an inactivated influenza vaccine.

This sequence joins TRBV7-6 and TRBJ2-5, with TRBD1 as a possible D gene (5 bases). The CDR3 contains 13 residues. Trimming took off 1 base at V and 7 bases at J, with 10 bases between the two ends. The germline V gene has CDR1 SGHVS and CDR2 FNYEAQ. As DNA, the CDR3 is TGTGCCAGCAGCTTAGAGGCAGGGCGGACCCAGTACTTC. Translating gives CASSLEAGRTQYF.

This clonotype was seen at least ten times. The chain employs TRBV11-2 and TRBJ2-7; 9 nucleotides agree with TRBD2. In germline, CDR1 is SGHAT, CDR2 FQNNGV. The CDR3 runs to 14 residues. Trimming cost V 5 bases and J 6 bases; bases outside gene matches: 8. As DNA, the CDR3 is TGTGCCAGCAGCCCCATTAGCGGGAGCGGCGAGCAGTACTTC. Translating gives CASSPISGSGEQYF.

The CDR3 region has the DNA TGTGCCAGCAGCTTAGGGACCGCGGGGGATACTGAAGCTTTCTTT. Translating gives CASSLGTAGDTEAFF. The J gene is TRBJ1-1, the V gene TRBV7-6; D possibly corresponds to TRBD1 (5 bases). The CDR3 sequence is 15 residues long. V lost 1 base and J lost 5, with 14 bases in between. Germline V gene data show CDR1 as SGHVS and CDR2 as FNYEAQ.

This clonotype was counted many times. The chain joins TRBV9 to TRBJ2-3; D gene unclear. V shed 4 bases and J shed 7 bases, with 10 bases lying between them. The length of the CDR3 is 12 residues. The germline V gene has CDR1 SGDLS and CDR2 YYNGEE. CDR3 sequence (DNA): TGTGCCAGCAGCCCCGTCGTGCATACGCAGTATTTT. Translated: CASSPVVHTQYF.

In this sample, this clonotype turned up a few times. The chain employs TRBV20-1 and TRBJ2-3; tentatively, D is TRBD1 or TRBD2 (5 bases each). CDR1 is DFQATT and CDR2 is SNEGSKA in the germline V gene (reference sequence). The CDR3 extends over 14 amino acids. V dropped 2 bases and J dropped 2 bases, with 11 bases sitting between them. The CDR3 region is CSARTGPFTDTQYF. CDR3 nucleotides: TGCAGTGCTAGAACGGGGCCTTTCACAGATACGCAGTATTTT.

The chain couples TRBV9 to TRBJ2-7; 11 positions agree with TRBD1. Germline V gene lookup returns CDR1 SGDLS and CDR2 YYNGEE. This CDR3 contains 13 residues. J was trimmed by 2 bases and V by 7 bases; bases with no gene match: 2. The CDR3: CASPDRGPYEQYF. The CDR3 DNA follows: TGTGCCAGCCCGGACAGGGGGCCCTACGAGCAGTACTTC.

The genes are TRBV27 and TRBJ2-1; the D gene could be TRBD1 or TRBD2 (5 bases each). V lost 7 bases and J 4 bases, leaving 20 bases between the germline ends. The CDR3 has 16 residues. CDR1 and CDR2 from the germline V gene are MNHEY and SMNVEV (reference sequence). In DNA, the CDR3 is TGTGCCAGCACCCCCTTATCCGGGACCCAATACAATGAGCAGTTCTTC. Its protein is CASTPLSGTQYNEQFF.

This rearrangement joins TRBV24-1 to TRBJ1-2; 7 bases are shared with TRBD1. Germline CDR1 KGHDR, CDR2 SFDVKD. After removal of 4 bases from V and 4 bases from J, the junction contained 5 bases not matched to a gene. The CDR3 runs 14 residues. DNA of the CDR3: TGTGCCACCAGTGAGACAGGGCGAAGCTATGGCTACACCTTC. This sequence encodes CATSETGRSYGYTF.

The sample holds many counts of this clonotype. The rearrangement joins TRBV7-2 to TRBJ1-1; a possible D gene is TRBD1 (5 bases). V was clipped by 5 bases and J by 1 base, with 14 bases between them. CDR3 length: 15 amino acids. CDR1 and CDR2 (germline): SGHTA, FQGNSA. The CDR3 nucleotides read TGTGCCAGCAGCCTGAAGGGGCAGAGGAACACTGAAGCTTTCTTT. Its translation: CASSLKGQRNTEAFF. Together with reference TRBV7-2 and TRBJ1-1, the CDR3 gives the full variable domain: GAGVSQSPSNKVTEKGKDVELRCDPISGHTALYWYRQSLGQGLEFLIYFQGNSAPDKSGLPSDRFSAERTGGSVSTLTIQRTQQEDSAVYLCASSLKGQRNTEAFFGQGTRLTVV.

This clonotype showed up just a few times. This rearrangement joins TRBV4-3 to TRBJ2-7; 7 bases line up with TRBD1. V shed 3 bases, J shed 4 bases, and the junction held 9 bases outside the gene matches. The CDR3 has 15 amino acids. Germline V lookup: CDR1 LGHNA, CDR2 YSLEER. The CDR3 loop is CASSQGTGTDYEQYF. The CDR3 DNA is TGCGCCAGCAGCCAGGGCACCGGGACAGATTACGAGCAGTACTTC.

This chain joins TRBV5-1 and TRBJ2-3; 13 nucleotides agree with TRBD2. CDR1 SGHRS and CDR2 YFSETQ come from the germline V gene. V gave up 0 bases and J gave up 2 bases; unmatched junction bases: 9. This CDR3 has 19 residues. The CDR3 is CASSLVGPGLAGHTDTQYF. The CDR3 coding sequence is TGCGCCAGCAGCTTGGTGGGTCCGGGACTAGCGGGACACACAGATACGCAGTATTTT.

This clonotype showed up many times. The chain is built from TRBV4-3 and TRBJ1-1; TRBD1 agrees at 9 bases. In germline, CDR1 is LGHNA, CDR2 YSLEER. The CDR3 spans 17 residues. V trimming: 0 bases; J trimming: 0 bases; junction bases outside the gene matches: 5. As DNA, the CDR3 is TGCGCCAGCAGCCAAGATGTCTGGACAGGGGTGAACACTGAAGCTTTCTTT. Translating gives CASSQDVWTGVNTEAFF.

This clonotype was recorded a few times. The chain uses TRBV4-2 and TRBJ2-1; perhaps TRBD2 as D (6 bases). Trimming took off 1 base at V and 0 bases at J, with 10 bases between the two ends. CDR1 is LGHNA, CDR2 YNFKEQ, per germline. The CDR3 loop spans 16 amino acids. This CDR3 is CASSQVFGGSYNEQFF. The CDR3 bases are TGTGCCAGCAGCCAAGTATTCGGGGGCTCCTACAATGAGCAGTTCTTC.

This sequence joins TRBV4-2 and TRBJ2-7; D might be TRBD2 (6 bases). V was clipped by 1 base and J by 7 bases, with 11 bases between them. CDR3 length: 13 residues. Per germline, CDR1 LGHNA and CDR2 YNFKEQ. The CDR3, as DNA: TGTGCCAGCAGCCAAGTGGGACTGGGGGAGCAGTACTTC. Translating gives CASSQVGLGEQYF.

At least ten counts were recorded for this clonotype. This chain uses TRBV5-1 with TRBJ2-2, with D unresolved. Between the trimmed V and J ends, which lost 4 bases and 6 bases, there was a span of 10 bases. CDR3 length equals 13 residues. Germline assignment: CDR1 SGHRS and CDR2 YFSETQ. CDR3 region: CASSPGSPGELFF. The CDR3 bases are TGCGCCAGCAGCCCCGGCTCACCCGGGGAGCTGTTTTTT.

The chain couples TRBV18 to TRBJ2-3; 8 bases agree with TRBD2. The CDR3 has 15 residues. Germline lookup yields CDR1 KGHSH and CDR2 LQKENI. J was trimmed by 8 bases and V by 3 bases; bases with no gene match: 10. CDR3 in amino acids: CASSPFSGGTATQYF. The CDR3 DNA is TGTGCCAGCTCACCTTTTTCGGGAGGGACCGCTACGCAGTATTTT. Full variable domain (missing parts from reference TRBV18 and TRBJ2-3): NAGVMQNPRHLVRRRGQEARLRCSPMKGHSHVYWYRQLPEEGLKFMVYLQKENIIDESGMPKERFSAEFPKEGPSILRIQQVVRGDSAAYFCASSPFSGGTATQYFGPGTRLTVL.